The present T cell receptor beta chain was sequenced within a study of cytomegalovirus exposure and HLA in healthy donors. Study results and limitations: The finding came from a later analysis; first-cohort TCR clusters tended to co-occur in the 110 or so validation repertoires. It was 160 or so TCR beta chains that were listed as cytomegalovirus-associated.

CDR1 and CDR2 from the germline V gene are SGHRS and YFSETQ. This CDR3 has 13 residues. J gave up 5 bases and V 6 bases, and 5 bases lay outside the gene matches. Comments on this clone: Its antigen remains unidentified.

Profiled with immunoSEQ multiplex PCR; TCRdb holds only in-frame clones, not every one. The profile shows 190,000 or so clones, around 82% of them singletons. V usage is TRBV5-1 and J usage is TRBJ1-2; the match to TRBD1 covers 9 bases. The sequence came from a woman between 18 and 30 years old in good health and CMV-seropositive. Sequenced sample: PBMCs. The DNA of the CDR3 is TGCGCCAGCACTTTGGGACAGGGATATGGCTACACCTTC. Translating it yields CASTLGQGYGYTF.